This T cell receptor beta chain was obtained from a study of T cell clonotyping in hematopoietic cell transplantation. The assay was immunoSEQ multiplex PCR, and TCRdb's table has in-frame clones only and misses some. The top ten clones hold about a quarter of a sample with 20,000 to 30,000 clones, around 80% of them seen once. The time point was: recipient sample about 28 days before transplant, after cytoreduction. This CDR3 is 15 amino acids long. Germline loops: CDR1 SNHLY, CDR2 FYNNEI. The V segment lost 1 base and the J segment 8 bases; nucleotides outside the gene matches: 4. This clone is termed medium-sized. Its antigen is currently unknown. Study outcomes and limitations: Graft donor and pretransplant recipient Inverse Simpson Index values predicted broader posttransplant TCR diversity.

This TCR was sampled from a woman aged 55-70 years with acute myeloid leukemia. Some clones in this sample may be carry-over from other donors' samples. The starting material was peripheral blood mononuclear cells, obtained before stem cell transplant. The V call is TRBV2, the J call TRBJ2-1; the match to TRBD2 covers 11 bases. The CDR3 region is CASSEGGTSGDEQFF. In DNA form, the CDR3 reads TGTGCCAGCAGTGAAGGCGGGACTAGCGGCGATGAGCAGTTCTTC.